Presented here are 9 T cell receptor beta chains from one specimen sequenced in a study of blood T cell repertoires in COVID-19. TCRdb's copy holds only in-frame clones and misses some; the assay was immunoSEQ multiplex PCR. The repertoire holds 200,000 to 300,000 clones, with about 83% as singletons. The sample taken for sequencing was peripheral blood. These receptors were taken from a man aged 50 to 59 with acute or convalescent COVID-19.

This clone was counted a single time. The chain couples TRBV30 to TRBJ2-4, with 7 bases identical to TRBD2. Per germline, CDR1 GTSNPN and CDR2 SVGIG (reference sequence). V was pared by 0 bases and J by 3 bases, with 11 bases of the junction left unmatched. This CDR3 is 17 amino acids long. The CDR3 nucleotides are TGTGCCTGGAGTGTTCCAAGGGAGGGGATGGGCAAAAACATTCAGTACTTC. It encodes CAWSVPREGMGKNIQYF. Complete variable domain (other parts from reference TRBV30 and TRBJ2-4): SQTIHQWPATLVQPVGSPLSLECTVEGTSNPNLYWYRQAAGRGLQLLFYSVGIGQISSEVPQNLSASRPQDRQFILSSKKLLLSDSGFYLCAWSVPREGMGKNIQYFGAGTRLSVL.

The chain combines TRBV3-1 (or the pseudogene TRBV3-2) with TRBJ1-2; no clear D. Trimming took 0 bases from V and 7 from J, leaving 9 bases between them. CDR1 is LGHDT and CDR2 is YNNKEL in the germline V gene (reference sequence). This CDR3 has 13 residues. Written as DNA, the CDR3 is TGTGCCAGCAGCCAAGAAGGGAGAGGTGGCTACACCTTC. Its protein is CASSQEGRGGYTF.

This chain connects TRBV2 to TRBJ2-2, with D possibly TRBD2 on 5 matching bases. The V gene's germline CDR1 is SNHLY and CDR2 FYNNEI. Trimming shortened V by 8 bases and J by 6 bases, and 19 bases separated the two germline ends. The CDR3 is made up of 15 amino acids. The chain's CDR3 is CASGILTKAPGELFF. The CDR3 DNA reads TGTGCCAGCGGGATATTGACTAAGGCCCCCGGGGAGCTGTTTTTT.

The chain couples TRBV19 to TRBJ1-5; 10 bases line up with TRBD1. CDR1 and CDR2 (germline): LNHDA, SQIVND (reference sequence). Trimming cost V 4 bases and J 4 bases; bases outside gene matches: 4. The CDR3 loop spans 15 amino acids. CDR3 sequence: CASSRSGQGNQPQHF. As DNA, the CDR3 is TGTGCCAGTAGTAGATCGGGACAGGGGAATCAGCCCCAGCATTTT.

This sequence joins TRBV27 and TRBJ1-1; D gene uncertain. Germline loops: CDR1 MNHEY, CDR2 SMNVEV (reference sequence). CDR3 size: 14 residues. V was cut by 2 bases and J by 1 base, with 8 bases left in between. This chain's CDR3 is CASSLRSGNTEAFF. The DNA for the CDR3 is TGTGCCAGCAGTTTACGCTCGGGGAACACTGAAGCTTTCTTT.

This chain links TRBV6-5 with TRBJ1-3; TRBD1 aligns across 7 bases. The CDR3 sequence is 14 residues long. Per germline, CDR1 MNHEY and CDR2 SVGAGI. V trimming: 6 bases; J trimming: 4 bases; junction bases outside the gene matches: 6. The CDR3 sequence is CASRGQGVGNTIYF. CDR3 sequence (DNA): TGTGCCAGCAGAGGGCAGGGGGTCGGAAACACCATATATTTT.

For the CDR3, the DNA is TGTGCCAGCAGACGCCTGACGGACTCAAACACCGGGGAGCTGTTTTTT. Residues: CASRRLTDSNTGELFF. This chain uses TRBV6-6 with TRBJ2-2, with D possibly matching TRBD2 (5 bases). CDR1 MNHNY and CDR2 SVGAGI come from the germline V gene (reference sequence). The CDR3 runs to 16 residues. V lost 6 bases to trimming and J lost 2 bases, with 16 bases between them.

This chain joins TRBV30 and TRBJ2-5; possible D gene TRBD1, 5 bases. V was shortened by 0 bases and J by 5 bases, with 10 bases between the two germline ends. CDR3 size: 13 residues. The germline V gene encodes CDR1 GTSNPN and CDR2 SVGIG (reference sequence). The CDR3, as DNA: TGTGCCTGGAGTGTCAGGGCTAGGGAGACCCAGTACTTC. Translation: CAWSVRARETQYF.

The chain employs TRBV6-5 and TRBJ1-6; D not resolved. V dropped 2 bases and J dropped 10 bases, with 12 bases sitting between them. The length of the CDR3 is 14 residues. CDR1 is MNHEY and CDR2 is SVGAGI in the germline V gene. The CDR3 nucleotides read TGTGCCAGCAGTTACAGAGGACTGGGGTCACCCCTCCACTTT. Translated, it gives CASSYRGLGSPLHF.